The present T cell receptor beta chain was sequenced within a study of response to subunit inactivated influenza vaccine. Study results and limitations: The authors suggested that few new T cells are recruited per seasonal influenza vaccination.

The CDR3 loop spans 14 amino acids. From germline, CDR1 is DFQATT and CDR2 SNEGSKA (reference sequence). V dropped 6 bases and J dropped 5; count of bases not matched to a gene: 6. MiXCR was run by TCRdb on the RT-PCR reads, yielding one entry per CDR3 protein. The sample yields roughly 520,000 distinct CDR3 sequences, 25% seen once. There are a few counts of this clonotype. Its specificity is unknown. V and J are TRBV20-1 and TRBJ2-5; the match to TRBD2 covers 13 bases. The starting material was CD4+ T cells sorted from PBMCs, obtained around 5 days after vaccination. This TCR was recovered from a man in his forties or fifties who received an inactivated influenza vaccine. The DNA for the CDR3 is TGCAGTGCGCGACTAGCGGGGGGCCTGGAGACCCAGTACTTC. The encoded protein is CSARLAGGLETQYF.